Each of the 5 T cell receptor beta chains below was sequenced from the same sample in a study of T cells in Graves' hyperthyroidism and ophthalmopathy. TCR beta CDR3 regions were amplified from RNA transcripts. HTBI primers were employed in a first-round RT-PCR of the TCR CDR3. Each CDR3 protein is one row after TCRdb ran MiXCR on the multiplex PCR reads. The repertoire holds hundreds of thousands of distinct CDR3 sequences, with about 38% as singletons. The material sequenced was blood. The receptors come from a young man with Graves' hyperthyroidism.

J is TRBJ2-7 and V is TRBV11-2; 7 bases match TRBD1. The trim removed 3 bases at V and 5 bases at J, leaving 4 bases unmatched. The V gene's germline CDR1 is SGHAT and CDR2 FQNNGV. The CDR3 runs 13 residues. CDR3 nucleotide sequence: TGTGCCAGCAGCTTGACAGGGCCCCACGAGCAGTACTTC. Amino acids: CASSLTGPHEQYF. The whole variable domain, filled in from reference TRBV11-2 and TRBJ2-7, reads EAGVAQSPRYKIIEKRQSVAFWCNPISGHATLYWYQQILGQGPKLLIQFQNNGVVDDSQLPKDRFSAERLKGVDSTLKIQPAKLEDSAVYLCASSLTGPHEQYFGPGTRLTVT.

This clonotype was found a few times. The chain employs TRBV6-5 and TRBJ1-5; D is unresolved. Germline V gene lookup returns CDR1 MNHEY and CDR2 SVGAGI. This CDR3 has 14 amino acids. Between the trimmed V and J ends, which lost 4 bases and 4 bases, there was a span of 11 bases. The CDR3 DNA follows: TGTGCCAGCAGTTTCGGTAGCCCTAATCAGCCCCAGCATTTT. Translated, it gives CASSFGSPNQPQHF.

This clonotype has only a few counts. The chain has TRBV2 and TRBJ2-5; D is ambiguous. The V end lost 2 bases, the J end lost 3 bases, and 13 bases lay between the germline ends. This CDR3 has 15 amino acids. Germline values: CDR1 SNHLY, CDR2 FYNNEI. The CDR3 spells CASSEPTSAEETQYF. The CDR3 DNA reads TGTGCCAGCAGTGAACCAACGTCCGCAGAAGAGACCCAGTACTTC.

This sequence joins TRBV10-3 and TRBJ2-7; D gene ambiguous. From germline, CDR1 is ENHRY and CDR2 SYGVKD. The CDR3 consists of 14 residues. V shed 7 bases and J shed 0 bases, with 13 bases lying between them. The CDR3 sequence: CAINSDSSSYEQYF. For the CDR3, the DNA is TGTGCCATCAATTCCGACTCGAGCTCCTACGAGCAGTACTTC.

This clonotype occurred a few times. This sequence joins TRBV20-1 and TRBJ2-7; D ambiguous. CDR3 size: 14 residues. From germline, CDR1 is DFQATT and CDR2 SNEGSKA (reference sequence). The V gene lost 0 bases and the J gene lost 4 bases, with 13 bases spanning the gap. CDR3 amino acids: CSARDRSAVYEQYF. For the CDR3, the DNA is TGCAGTGCTAGAGATCGGAGCGCGGTTTACGAGCAGTACTTC.